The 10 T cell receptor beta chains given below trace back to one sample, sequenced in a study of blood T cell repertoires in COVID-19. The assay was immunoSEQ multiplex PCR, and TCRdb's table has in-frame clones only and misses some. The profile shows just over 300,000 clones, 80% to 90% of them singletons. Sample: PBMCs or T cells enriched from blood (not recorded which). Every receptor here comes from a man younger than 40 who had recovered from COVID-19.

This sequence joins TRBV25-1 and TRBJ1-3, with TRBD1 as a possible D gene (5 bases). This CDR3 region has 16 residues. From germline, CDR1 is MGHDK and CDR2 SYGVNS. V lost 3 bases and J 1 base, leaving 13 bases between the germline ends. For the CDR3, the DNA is TGTGCCAGCAGTGAGTCTGGGAGGGGATCTGGAAACACCATATATTTT. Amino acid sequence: CASSESGRGSGNTIYF.

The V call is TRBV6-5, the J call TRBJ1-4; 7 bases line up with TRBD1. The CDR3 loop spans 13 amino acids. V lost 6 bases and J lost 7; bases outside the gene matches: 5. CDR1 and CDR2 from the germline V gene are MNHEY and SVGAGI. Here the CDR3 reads CASSDRAGEKLFF. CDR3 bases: TGTGCCAGCAGCGACAGGGCGGGTGAAAAACTGTTTTTT.

The CDR3 nucleotides read TGTGCCAGCAGTTATTCGTCATCCACTTTGGAGACGTGGAACACTGAAGCTTTCTTT. Translated, it gives CASSYSSSTLETWNTEAFF. The chain has TRBV6-2 or TRBV6-3 and TRBJ1-1; unclear D gene. V was cut by 3 bases and J by 1 base, with 24 bases left in between. Per germline, CDR1 MNHEY and CDR2 SVGEGT. This CDR3 comprises 19 residues.

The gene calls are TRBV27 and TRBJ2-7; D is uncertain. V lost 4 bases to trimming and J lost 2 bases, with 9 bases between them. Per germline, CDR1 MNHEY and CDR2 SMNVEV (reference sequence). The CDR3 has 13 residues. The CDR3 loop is CASSSQVTYEQYF. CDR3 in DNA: TGTGCCAGCAGTTCTCAGGTAACCTACGAGCAGTACTTC.

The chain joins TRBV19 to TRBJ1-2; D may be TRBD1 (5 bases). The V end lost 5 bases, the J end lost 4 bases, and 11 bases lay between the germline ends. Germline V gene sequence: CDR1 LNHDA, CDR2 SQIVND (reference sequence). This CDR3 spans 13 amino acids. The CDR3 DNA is TGTGCCAGTAGTCCCTGGGGGGGCTATGGCTACACCTTC. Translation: CASSPWGGYGYTF.

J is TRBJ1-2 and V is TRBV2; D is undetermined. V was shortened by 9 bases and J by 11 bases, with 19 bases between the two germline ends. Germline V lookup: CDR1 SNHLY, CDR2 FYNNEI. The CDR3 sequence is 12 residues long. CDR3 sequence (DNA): TGTGCCAGTAAGCCCGTCGAAAAGCGATACACCTTC. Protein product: CASKPVEKRYTF.

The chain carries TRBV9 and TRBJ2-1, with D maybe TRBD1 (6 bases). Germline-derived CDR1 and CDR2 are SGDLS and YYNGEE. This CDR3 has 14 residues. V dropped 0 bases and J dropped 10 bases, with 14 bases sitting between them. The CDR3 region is CASSVGLTQGEQFF. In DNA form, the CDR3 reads TGTGCCAGCAGCGTAGGACTAACTCAGGGGGAGCAGTTCTTC. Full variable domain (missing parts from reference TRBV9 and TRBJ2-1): DSGVTQTPKHLITATGQRVTLRCSPRSGDLSVYWYQQSLDQGLQFLIQYYNGEERAKGNILERFSAQQFPDLHSELNLSSLELGDSALYFCASSVGLTQGEQFFGPGTRLTVL.

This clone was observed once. Here the CDR3 reads CASSSPLSTYNEQFF. The CDR3 DNA reads as TGTGCCAGCAGCTCGCCGCTGTCGACTTACAATGAGCAGTTCTTC. The genes are TRBV7-8 and TRBJ2-1; no clear D gene. The germline V and J ends were trimmed by 4 bases and 4 bases, with 14 bases remaining between them. Germline V gene data show CDR1 as SGHVS and CDR2 as FQNEAQ. This CDR3 comprises 15 residues. The full variable domain, completed using reference TRBV7-8 and TRBJ2-1, is GAGVSQSPRYKVAKRGQDVALRCDPISGHVSLFWYQQALGQGPEFLTYFQNEAQLDKSGLPSDRFFAERPEGSVSTLKIQRTQQEDSAVYLCASSSPLSTYNEQFFGPGTRLTVL.

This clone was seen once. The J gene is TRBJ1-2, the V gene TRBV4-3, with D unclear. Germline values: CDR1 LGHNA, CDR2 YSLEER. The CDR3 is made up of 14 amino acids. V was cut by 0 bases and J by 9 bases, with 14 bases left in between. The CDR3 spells CASSQESGSRSYTF. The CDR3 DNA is TGCGCCAGCAGCCAAGAGAGTGGCAGCAGGAGCTACACCTTC.

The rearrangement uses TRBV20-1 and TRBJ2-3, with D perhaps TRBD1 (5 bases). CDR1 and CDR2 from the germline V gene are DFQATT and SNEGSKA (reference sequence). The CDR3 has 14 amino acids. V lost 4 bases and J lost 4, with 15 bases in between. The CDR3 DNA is TGCAGTGCTATTGAAGTGCAGGGATCAGATACGCAGTATTTT. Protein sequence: CSAIEVQGSDTQYF.